This T cell receptor beta chain originates from a study of T-cell memory formation after mild COVID-19. TCRdb independently ran MiXCR on the 5' RACE reads; one entry per CDR3 protein. The sample contains a few hundred thousand distinct CDR3 sequences, 8.5% to 9.5% of which appear only once. The CDR3 is 14 amino acids. Trimming removed 4 bases at V and 4 bases at J, with 13 bases between. Germline values: CDR1 SGHAT, CDR2 FQNNGV. This clonotype was seen only a few times. This clonotype originated in a man aged 18 to 35 who had mild COVID-19 (a few samples of this study predate the infection). Cell type and time point are not known. Material: PBMCs or a T cell subset sorted from them (not recorded which). The chain links TRBV11-2 to TRBJ1-2; D may be TRBD1 (6 bases). CDR3 sequence: CASSSPRGTYGYTF. The DNA of the CDR3 is TGTGCCAGCAGCTCCCCCAGGGGTACCTATGGCTACACCTTC. The full variable domain, its missing parts supplied by reference TRBV11-2 and TRBJ1-2, is EAGVAQSPRYKIIEKRQSVAFWCNPISGHATLYWYQQILGQGPKLLIQFQNNGVVDDSQLPKDRFSAERLKGVDSTLKIQPAKLEDSAVYLCASSSPRGTYGYTFGSGTRLTVV.